Listed here is a single T cell receptor beta chain. These data come from a study of TIL therapy for anti-PD-1-resistant metastatic lung cancer. The CDR3 consists of 16 residues. V was clipped by 1 base and J by 3 bases; unmatched bases: 7. Germline values: CDR1 SGHNT, CDR2 YENEEA. Time point of the sample: pre-treatment sample, taken before nivolumab and TIL therapy. The immunoSEQ assay was v3. Libraries were prepared by immunoSEQ multiplex PCR; TCRdb keeps only in-frame clonotypes and omits some of them. This table has just under 60,000 clones, more than 60% appearing once. The TCR sequence derives from a person between 25 and 80 years old with non-small cell lung cancer. The chain is built from TRBV11-3 and TRBJ2-5; 8 nucleotides align to TRBD1. The source material was blood, sampled at baseline. The chain's CDR3 is CASSLGTGMAEETQYF. The CDR3 coding sequence is TGTGCCAGCAGCTTAGGGACAGGGATGGCTGAAGAGACCCAGTACTTC. Together with reference TRBV11-3 and TRBJ2-5, the CDR3 gives the full variable domain: EAGVVQSPRYKIIEKKQPVAFWCNPISGHNTLYWYLQNLGQGPELLIRYENEEAVDDSQLPKDRFSAERLKGVDSTLKIQPAELGDSAVYLCASSLGTGMAEETQYFGPGTRLLVL.